Listed here are 22 T cell receptor beta chains from one sample, sequenced in a study of T cells in pancreatic ductal adenocarcinoma (dated by TCRdb to 2016 to 2017). Libraries were constructed by the immunoSEQ multiplex PCR assay. This immuneACCESS table, as held by TCRdb, lists in-frame sequences with V and J called but not all clones. Of the missing ones, under half trace to an unresolved V gene in checked studies; the others have no known cause. The sample has some 20,000 clones on record, 85% to 90% of them singletons. The ten largest account for roughly 0.91% of the sample. Selected pancreatic ductal adenocarcinoma patients had undergone surgery without neoadjuvant therapy. Sequences were obtained from PBMCs. Every receptor here comes from a human donor with pancreatic ductal adenocarcinoma.

The chain recombines TRBV5-1 with TRBJ1-5, with no clear D. CDR1 SGHRS and CDR2 YFSETQ come from the germline V gene. V lost 0 bases, J lost 9 bases, and 7 bases lay in between. CDR3 length equals 12 residues. For the CDR3, the DNA is TGCGCCAGCAGCTTGGGGTTCGGGCCCCAGCATTTT. Its protein product is CASSLGFGPQHF.

The CDR3 loop is CASSVAPAGDTEAFF. The DNA for the CDR3 is TGTGCCAGCAGCGTAGCTCCCGCGGGAGACACTGAAGCTTTCTTT. The rearrangement links TRBV9 to TRBJ1-1; D ambiguous. The germline V gene encodes CDR1 SGDLS and CDR2 YYNGEE. Trimming took off 0 bases at V and 3 bases at J, with 12 bases between the two ends. This CDR3 is built from 15 residues.

The chain recombines TRBV5-6 with TRBJ1-2; 7 nucleotides match TRBD1. The CDR3 is 14 residues long. Trimming took 1 base from V and 7 from J; bases not matched to a gene: 7. Germline-derived CDR1 and CDR2 are SGHDT and YYEEEE. CDR3: CASSLWAGGGGYTF. The CDR3 DNA is TGTGCCAGCAGCTTGTGGGCAGGGGGAGGTGGCTACACCTTC.

The chain carries TRBV29-1 and TRBJ1-5; 7 bases map to TRBD1. With V trimmed by 4 bases and J by 4 bases, 1 base remained unmatched. The CDR3 length is 12 residues. Germline V lookup: CDR1 SQVTM, CDR2 ANQGSEA. The CDR3 coding sequence is TGCAGCGTTGTGACAGGGAATCAGCCCCAGCATTTT. Protein product: CSVVTGNQPQHF.

The rearrangement joins TRBV5-4 to TRBJ1-1; D is possibly TRBD1 (5 bases). The CDR3 runs to 12 residues. V dropped 2 bases and J dropped 7 bases, with 9 bases sitting between them. CDR1 and CDR2 (germline): SGHNT, YYREEE (reference sequence). The CDR3 DNA reads TGTGCCAGCAGCTTAGACAGTTATGAAGCTTTCTTT. Translating gives CASSLDSYEAFF.

The chain joins TRBV4-3 to TRBJ2-3; a weak D match, TRBD2 (6 bases). The CDR3 is made up of 13 amino acids. In germline, CDR1 is LGHNA, CDR2 YSLEER. V lost 0 bases and J 8 bases, leaving 9 bases between the germline ends. For the CDR3, the DNA is TGCGCCAGCAGCCAAGATAACGGGGGTACGCAGTATTTT. This encodes CASSQDNGGTQYF.

The J gene is TRBJ2-7, the V gene TRBV7-2; D possibly corresponds to TRBD1 (6 bases). The CDR3 has 14 residues. V was cut by 6 bases and J by 6 bases, with 18 bases left in between. The germline V gene has CDR1 SGHTA and CDR2 FQGNSA. The CDR3 bases are TGTGCCAGCAGTTTAAACAGGGATGTGGGCGAGCAGTACTTC. This sequence encodes CASSLNRDVGEQYF.

The chain's CDR3 is CASSLGLAGGHEQFF. DNA of the CDR3: TGTGCCAGCAGCTTAGGACTAGCGGGGGGGCATGAGCAGTTCTTC. V is TRBV7-8 and J is TRBJ2-1; 14 nucleotides agree with TRBD2. Per the germline V gene, CDR1 is SGHVS and CDR2 is FQNEAQ. This CDR3 comprises 15 residues. The V segment lost 1 base and the J segment 8 bases; nucleotides outside the gene matches: 1.

This chain joins TRBV6-1 and TRBJ1-1, with 9 bases identical to TRBD1. The CDR3 has 15 amino acids. J gave up 5 bases and V 6 bases, and 10 bases lay outside the gene matches. The germline CDR1 and CDR2 sequences are MNHNS and SASEGT. The CDR3 nucleotides are TGTGCCAGCAGCATTTTACAGGGGGCGGCTACTGAAGCTTTCTTT. As protein: CASSILQGAATEAFF.

V is TRBV11-2 and J is TRBJ2-7; 7 positions agree with TRBD2. The CDR3 extends over 15 amino acids. Looked up from germline, CDR1 is SGHAT and CDR2 is FQNNGV. The J segment lost 6 bases and the V segment lost 5 bases, leaving 13 bases of the junction unmatched. The CDR3 bases are TGTGCCAGCAGCGGGCCGCGAGGGGAGGGTGGCGAGCAGTACTTC. Translating it yields CASSGPRGEGGEQYF.

V and J are TRBV5-4 and TRBJ2-3; 11 bases are a match to TRBD2. The CDR3 length is 14 residues. The germline V gene has CDR1 SGHNT and CDR2 YYREEE (reference sequence). Losses at the gene ends were 6 bases for V and 3 bases for J; bases not matched to a gene: 3. The CDR3 protein is CASTLAGGTDTQYF. CDR3 nucleotide sequence: TGTGCCAGCACCCTAGCGGGGGGAACAGATACGCAGTATTTT. The whole variable domain, remainder taken from reference TRBV5-4 and TRBJ2-3, is ETGVTQSPTHLIKTRGQQVTLRCSSQSGHNTVSWYQQALGQGPQFIFQYYREEENGRGNFPPRFSGLQFPNYSSELNVNALELDDSALYLCASTLAGGTDTQYFGPGTRLTVL.

This sequence joins TRBV9 and TRBJ1-4; 12 bases map to TRBD1. V lost 4 bases, J lost 1 base, and 8 bases stayed unmatched. Germline values: CDR1 SGDLS, CDR2 YYNGEE. The CDR3 is 18 residues long. This CDR3 is CASSPGTGGSLTNEKLFF. Here the CDR3 DNA reads TGTGCCAGCAGCCCCGGGACAGGGGGCTCTCTAACTAATGAAAAACTGTTTTTT. The whole variable domain, remainder taken from reference TRBV9 and TRBJ1-4, is DSGVTQTPKHLITATGQRVTLRCSPRSGDLSVYWYQQSLDQGLQFLIQYYNGEERAKGNILERFSAQQFPDLHSELNLSSLELGDSALYFCASSPGTGGSLTNEKLFFGSGTQLSVL.

V is TRBV28 and J is TRBJ2-1; tentative D call: TRBD2 (7 bases). Germline V lookup: CDR1 MDHEN, CDR2 SYDVKM. CDR3 length equals 13 residues. Trimming cost V 10 bases and J 3 bases, with 13 bases left between them. This CDR3 is CATGGRSYNEQFF. For the CDR3, the DNA is TGTGCCACCGGGGGGCGGAGCTACAATGAGCAGTTCTTC. The full variable domain, rest sourced from reference TRBV28 and TRBJ2-1, is DVKVTQSSRYLVKRTGEKVFLECVQDMDHENMFWYRQDPGLGLRLIYFSYDVKMKEKGDIPEGYSVSREKKERFSLILESASTNQTSMYLCATGGRSYNEQFFGPGTRLTVL.

This rearrangement joins TRBV27 to TRBJ1-2; D may be TRBD1 (6 bases). V was shortened by 6 bases and J by 5 bases, with 16 bases between the two germline ends. This CDR3 has 14 residues. Germline CDR1 MNHEY, CDR2 SMNVEV (reference sequence). CDR3 DNA sequence: TGTGCCAGCAGGGGGAGACAGGATGGTTATGGCTACACCTTC. Translated: CASRGRQDGYGYTF.

The rearrangement uses TRBV30 and TRBJ2-5; TRBD2 matches 13 bases. This CDR3 has 15 amino acids. CDR1 is GTSNPN, CDR2 SVGIG, per germline (reference sequence). V was clipped by 4 bases and J by 4 bases; unmatched bases: 6. CDR3 sequence: CAWTLLAGGPETQYF. The CDR3 DNA sequence: TGTGCCTGGACCTTACTAGCGGGGGGGCCAGAGACCCAGTACTTC.

This clone came up a few times. The chain uses TRBV28 and TRBJ1-1; TRBD1 might be the D (6 bases). Germline lookup yields CDR1 MDHEN and CDR2 SYDVKM. V lost 6 bases and J lost 4, with 15 bases in between. There are 14 residues in the CDR3. The CDR3 protein is CASRATGIITEAFF. In nucleotides, the CDR3 is TGTGCCAGCAGGGCAACAGGGATTATCACTGAAGCTTTCTTT.

DNA for the CDR3: TGTGCCAGTAGTCCATCGAGGGCGGGTTGGGACACCGGGGAGCTGTTTTTT. It yields the protein CASSPSRAGWDTGELFF. The gene calls are TRBV19 and TRBJ2-2; TRBD2 might be the D (5 bases). V lost 5 bases and J lost 3, with 19 bases in between. Per germline, CDR1 LNHDA and CDR2 SQIVND (reference sequence). This CDR3 is built from 17 residues.

The chain couples TRBV2 to TRBJ1-4, with a tentative D call TRBD1 (5 bases). CDR3 length: 14 amino acids. In germline, CDR1 is SNHLY, CDR2 FYNNEI. Trimming removed 8 bases at V and 6 bases at J, with 16 bases between. CDR3 in amino acids: CASGSGGKYEKLFF. CDR3 DNA: TGTGCCAGCGGGTCGGGGGGAAAATATGAAAAACTGTTTTTT.

This chain connects TRBV19 to TRBJ1-6, with unresolved D. The CDR3 runs to 12 residues. Germline V CDR1 and CDR2: LNHDA, SQIVND (reference sequence). Trimming pared 3 bases from V and 8 bases from J, leaving 5 bases between. Written as DNA, the CDR3 is TGTGCCAGTAGTATGAGTGATTCACCCCTCCACTTT. Protein: CASSMSDSPLHF.

This sequence joins TRBV15 and TRBJ2-7; 10 nucleotides agree with TRBD2. V lost 1 base and J lost 4; bases outside the gene matches: 1. Germline CDR1 reads LNHNV; CDR2 reads YYDKDF (reference sequence). This CDR3 contains 14 residues. The CDR3 DNA is TGTGCCACCAGCAGAGGGACTAGCGGATACGAGCAGTACTTC. Amino acid sequence: CATSRGTSGYEQYF.

The rearrangement links TRBV4-3 to TRBJ1-2; D not resolved. The V end was cut by 0 bases, the J end by 8 bases, with 10 bases between. This CDR3 is 13 amino acids long. Germline CDR1 LGHNA, CDR2 YSLEER. The CDR3 protein is CASSQEGGYGYTF. The CDR3 nucleotides are TGCGCCAGCAGCCAAGAGGGAGGGTACGGCTACACCTTC.

This rearrangement joins TRBV5-1 to TRBJ1-2, with D perhaps TRBD1 (6 bases). The ends were cut back, 0 bases at V and 8 bases at J, with 17 bases in the middle. This CDR3 has 15 residues. Looked up from germline, CDR1 is SGHRS and CDR2 is YFSETQ. This chain's CDR3 is CASSLAPQGKFGYTF. The CDR3, as DNA: TGCGCCAGCAGCTTGGCCCCCCAGGGGAAGTTCGGCTACACCTTC.